The source of this TCR beta chain is a study of T cells in severe cutaneous drug reactions. This clonotype is called medium-sized based on its frequency. Its antigen is still unknown. Libraries were made by iRepertoire multiplex PCR with TCR subtype-specific primers for bulk and single-cell sequencing. TCRdb reanalyzed the multiplex PCR reads, giving one entry per CDR3 protein sequence and no DNA. In all, the sample yields 6,000 or so distinct CDR3 sequences. The study's findings and limits: TRBV12-4 use rose strongly in carbamazepine-induced Stevens-Johnson syndrome or toxic epidermal necrolysis, averaging about 34% in blister cells and about 5.1% in PBMC. All seven CBZ-SJS/TEN blister samples shared a public TCRbeta CDR3 at mean roughly 14%.

Germline V gene lookup returns CDR1 SEHNR and CDR2 FQNEAQ (reference sequence). The CDR3 runs 15 residues. The donors had carbamazepine-induced Stevens-Johnson syndrome or toxic epidermal necrolysis. Sequencing used cells from a skin blister. This TCR came from a human donor with toxic epidermal necrolysis, a severe cutaneous drug reaction. V is TRBV7-9 and J is TRBJ2-7; TCRdb designates TRBD1, a call that cannot be tested without DNA. The CDR3 reads CASSLTKQGAYEQYF.